Each of the 5 T cell receptor beta chains below was sequenced from the same sample in a study of radiation and T cells in renal cell carcinoma. As for time point: blood 2 weeks post-SBRT. This sample's treatment: 15 Gy SBRT to primary tumor, nephrectomy 4 weeks later. Generated by immunoSEQ multiplex PCR, the TCRdb table keeps only in-frame clones and is missing some. The data hold tens of thousands of clones, with around 77% observed a single time. The input for sequencing was blood, taken from a patient whose treatment included radiotherapy and nephrectomy. All receptors derive from a man in his 60s with renal cell carcinoma.

The V gene is TRBV7-9, the J gene TRBJ1-5; D is unresolved. The germline V gene encodes CDR1 SEHNR and CDR2 FQNEAQ (reference sequence). V was trimmed by 5 bases and J by 8 bases, leaving 19 bases between them. The CDR3 length is 15 residues. CDR3 loop: CASSQVSRAAEPQHF. CDR3 bases: TGTGCCAGCAGCCAAGTCTCGAGGGCCGCCGAGCCCCAGCATTTT.

The CDR3 region is CASSSQAQGYTF. In nucleotides, the CDR3 is TGTGCCAGCAGCTCCCAGGCGCAGGGCTACACCTTC. The chain has TRBV11-2 and TRBJ1-2, with D unresolved. V was cut by 4 bases and J by 8 bases, with 11 bases left in between. Germline CDR1 SGHAT, CDR2 FQNNGV. The CDR3 has 12 amino acids. Looking up the rest from reference TRBV11-2 and TRBJ1-2 gives the full variable domain: EAGVAQSPRYKIIEKRQSVAFWCNPISGHATLYWYQQILGQGPKLLIQFQNNGVVDDSQLPKDRFSAERLKGVDSTLKIQPAKLEDSAVYLCASSSQAQGYTFGSGTRLTVV.

This clone appeared once. CDR3 in amino acids: CASFDRVEGNTIYF. CDR3 bases: TGTGCCAGTTTCGACAGGGTCGAAGGAAACACCATATATTTT. The chain employs TRBV6-6 and TRBJ1-3, with 7 positions matching TRBD1. This CDR3 region has 14 residues. J was trimmed by 4 bases and V by 9 bases; bases with no gene match: 9. CDR1 is MNHNY and CDR2 is SVGAGI in the germline V gene (reference sequence).

This chain joins TRBV18 and TRBJ1-2, with TRBD1 matching 9 bases. The junction had 7 bases not matched to a gene; V was cut back by 4 bases and J by 4 bases. This CDR3 is built from 15 residues. Germline CDR1 KGHSH, CDR2 LQKENI. CDR3 amino acids: CASSLTGGASYGYTF. CDR3 in DNA: TGTGCCAGCTCACTAACAGGGGGCGCAAGCTATGGCTACACCTTC.

The V gene is TRBV5-1, the J gene TRBJ2-7; the D gene is possibly TRBD2 (6 bases). Germline values: CDR1 SGHRS, CDR2 YFSETQ. With 0 bases removed from V and 3 bases from J, the gap between germline ends came to 13 bases. This CDR3 is built from 15 residues. The CDR3 coding sequence is TGCGCCAGCAGCTTGGCCGGATCCGGGGGCTACGAGCAGTACTTC. Its translation is CASSLAGSGGYEQYF.